Listed here are 12 T cell receptor beta chains from one sample, sequenced in a study of cytotoxic CD8 clonotypes in ibrutinib-treated CLL. Method: immunoSEQ multiplex PCR; TCRdb's copy keeps in-frame clones and lacks some. The table lists roughly 160,000 clones, approximately 80% of them singletons, with 3.5% to 5.5% in the top ten. The sequencing here drew on PBMCs, taken after 24 months of ibrutinib treatment. The source is a human donor with chronic lymphocytic leukemia.

The chain employs TRBV27 and TRBJ2-7; D perhaps matches TRBD1 (6 bases). V was cut by 8 bases and J by 5 bases, with 16 bases left in between. Germline V lookup: CDR1 MNHEY, CDR2 SMNVEV (reference sequence). This CDR3 is 13 amino acids long. The DNA for the CDR3 is TGTGCCAGCCGTGCTGGGGGCGAGCACGAGCAGTACTTC. Translation: CASRAGGEHEQYF.

The chain is built from TRBV10-3 and TRBJ1-1, with 10 bases fitting TRBD1. The CDR3 runs to 14 residues. Losses at the gene ends were 8 bases for V and 1 base for J; bases not matched to a gene: 4. The germline V gene encodes CDR1 ENHRY and CDR2 SYGVKD. The DNA for the CDR3 is TGTGCCATCGGGACAGGGGTTTCGAACACTGAAGCTTTCTTT. It encodes CAIGTGVSNTEAFF.

This chain links TRBV2 with TRBJ2-5, with D possibly being TRBD2 (5 bases). The germline CDR1 and CDR2 sequences are SNHLY and FYNNEI. V lost 5 bases and J 2 bases, leaving 15 bases between the germline ends. The CDR3 runs to 15 residues. The CDR3 region has the DNA TGTGCCAGCAGTCGACTACTAGTTCGGCAAGAGACCCAGTACTTC. Amino acids: CASSRLLVRQETQYF.

The CDR3: CASSQDGLAESYNEQFF. CDR3 DNA: TGTGCCAGCAGCCAAGACGGACTAGCGGAGTCCTACAATGAGCAGTTCTTC. The chain is built from TRBV4-2 and TRBJ2-1, with 10 bases matching TRBD2. V shed 0 bases and J 1 base; nucleotides not matched to a gene: 3. From germline, CDR1 is LGHNA and CDR2 YNFKEQ. CDR3 length equals 17 residues.

The chain carries TRBV6-6 and TRBJ2-3; TRBD2 agrees at 8 bases. CDR3 length: 15 residues. From germline, CDR1 is MNHNY and CDR2 SVGAGI (reference sequence). V lost 2 bases to trimming and J lost 8 bases; unmatched junction nucleotides: 9. CDR3 in amino acids: CASSYRRSGSGTQYF. The DNA of the CDR3 is TGTGCCAGCAGTTACCGCCGCAGCGGGAGTGGTACGCAGTATTTT.

This clone was seen just once. As DNA, the CDR3 is TGTGCCAGCAGTTTAGGAGCGGGACGCTCCTACAATGAGCAGTTCTTC. This codes for CASSLGAGRSYNEQFF. V gene TRBV27 combines with J gene TRBJ2-1; 7 nucleotides agree with TRBD2. The CDR3 has 16 residues. Germline CDR1 reads MNHEY; CDR2 reads SMNVEV (reference sequence). With V trimmed by 2 bases and J by 0 bases, 4 bases remained unmatched.

The chain couples TRBV6-6 to TRBJ1-5, with D unclear. CDR3 length: 13 amino acids. Germline V gene data show CDR1 as MNHNY and CDR2 as SVGAGI (reference sequence). V shed 0 bases and J shed 4 bases, with 4 bases lying between them. CDR3 DNA sequence: TGTGCCAGCAGTTACTCCCCGAATCAGCCCCAGCATTTT. Its translation: CASSYSPNQPQHF.

This chain links TRBV6-5 with TRBJ1-1; a possible D gene is TRBD1 (6 bases). V lost 7 bases and J 1 base, leaving 13 bases between the germline ends. Per the germline V gene, CDR1 is MNHEY and CDR2 is SVGAGI. The CDR3 spans 14 residues. The CDR3 bases are TGTGCCAGCAAACGGGGGCAGCCGAACACTGAAGCTTTCTTT. This encodes CASKRGQPNTEAFF.

The chain recombines TRBV4-2 with TRBJ1-5; D unclear. From germline, CDR1 is LGHNA and CDR2 YNFKEQ. The CDR3 sequence is 16 residues long. The V end was cut by 1 base, the J end by 7 bases, with 17 bases between. The CDR3 loop is CASSQAQGREDQPQHF. The CDR3 DNA sequence: TGTGCCAGCAGCCAAGCCCAAGGGAGGGAGGACCAGCCCCAGCATTTT.

The chain is built from TRBV2 and TRBJ1-6, with a weak D call TRBD1 (6 bases). The length of the CDR3 is 18 residues. Trimming shortened V by 3 bases and J by 0 bases, and 15 bases separated the two germline ends. Germline assignment: CDR1 SNHLY and CDR2 FYNNEI. CDR3 residues: CASSEGGGGSSYNSPLHF. The DNA for the CDR3 is TGTGCCAGCAGTGAGGGTGGGGGCGGAAGCTCCTATAATTCACCCCTCCACTTT.

V gene TRBV18 combines with J gene TRBJ2-5; 8 bases fit TRBD1. V lost 2 bases and J lost 4; bases outside the gene matches: 9. This CDR3 comprises 16 residues. Germline CDR1 and CDR2: KGHSH and LQKENI. Here the CDR3 reads CASSPTRTGNTETQYF. CDR3 bases: TGTGCCAGCTCACCAACCCGGACAGGGAACACAGAGACCCAGTACTTC.

This clone was seen only a few times. This chain uses TRBV6-1 with TRBJ2-2, with D uncertain. Germline assignment: CDR1 MNHNS and CDR2 SASEGT. The V and J ends lost 2 bases and 3 bases respectively, with 16 bases between them. This CDR3 has 17 residues. In DNA form, the CDR3 reads TGTGCCAGCAGTGAAAGTTGGAGACCGGCGGACACCGGGGAGCTGTTTTTT. As protein: CASSESWRPADTGELFF.